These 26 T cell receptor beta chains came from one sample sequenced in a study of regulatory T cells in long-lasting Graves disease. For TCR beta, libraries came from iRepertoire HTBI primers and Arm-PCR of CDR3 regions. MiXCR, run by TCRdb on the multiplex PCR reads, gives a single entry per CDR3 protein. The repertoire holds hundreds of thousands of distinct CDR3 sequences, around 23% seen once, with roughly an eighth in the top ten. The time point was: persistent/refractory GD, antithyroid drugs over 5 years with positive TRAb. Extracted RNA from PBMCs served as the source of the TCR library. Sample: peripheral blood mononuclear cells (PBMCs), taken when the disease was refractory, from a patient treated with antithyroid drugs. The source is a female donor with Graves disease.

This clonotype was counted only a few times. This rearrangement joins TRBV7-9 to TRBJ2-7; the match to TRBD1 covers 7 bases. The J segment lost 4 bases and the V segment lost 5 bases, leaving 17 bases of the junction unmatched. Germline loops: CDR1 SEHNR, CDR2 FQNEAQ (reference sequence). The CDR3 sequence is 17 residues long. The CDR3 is CASSQDPGTVAAYEQYF. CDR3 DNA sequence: TGTGCCAGCAGCCAGGACCCCGGGACAGTCGCGGCTTACGAGCAGTACTTC.

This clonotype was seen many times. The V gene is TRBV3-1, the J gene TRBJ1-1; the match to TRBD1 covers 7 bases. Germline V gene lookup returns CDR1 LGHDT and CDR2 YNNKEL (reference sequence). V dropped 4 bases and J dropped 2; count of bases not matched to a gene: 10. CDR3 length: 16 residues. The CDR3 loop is CASSLRTGAKNTEAFF. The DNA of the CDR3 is TGTGCCAGCAGCCTTAGGACAGGAGCGAAAAACACTGAAGCTTTCTTT. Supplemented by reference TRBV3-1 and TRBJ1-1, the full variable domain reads DTAVSQTPKYLVTQMGNDKSIKCEQNLGHDTMYWYKQDSKKFLKIMFSYNNKELIINETVPNRFSPKSPDKAHLNLHINSLELGDSAVYFCASSLRTGAKNTEAFFGQGTRLTVV.

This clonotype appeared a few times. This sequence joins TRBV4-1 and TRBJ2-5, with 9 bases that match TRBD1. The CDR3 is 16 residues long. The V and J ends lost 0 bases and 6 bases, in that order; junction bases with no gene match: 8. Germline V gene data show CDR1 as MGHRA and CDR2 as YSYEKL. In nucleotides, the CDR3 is TGCGCCAGCAGCCAAGAGCCGACAGGGGGGCTAAAGACCCAGTACTTC. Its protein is CASSQEPTGGLKTQYF.

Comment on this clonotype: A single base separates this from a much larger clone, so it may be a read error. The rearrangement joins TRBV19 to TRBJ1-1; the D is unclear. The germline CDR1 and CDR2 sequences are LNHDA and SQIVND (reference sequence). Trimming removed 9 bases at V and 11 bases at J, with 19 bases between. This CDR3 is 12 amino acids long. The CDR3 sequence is CASNNRNSGAFF. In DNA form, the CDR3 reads TGTGCCAGCAACAACAGAAATAGCGGCGCTTTCTTT.

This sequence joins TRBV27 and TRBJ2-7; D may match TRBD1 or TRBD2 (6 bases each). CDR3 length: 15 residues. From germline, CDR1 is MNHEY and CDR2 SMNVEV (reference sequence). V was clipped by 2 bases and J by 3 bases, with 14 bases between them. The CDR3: CASSLGGLGNYEQYF. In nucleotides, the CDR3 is TGTGCCAGCAGTTTAGGGGGGCTCGGGAACTACGAGCAGTACTTC.

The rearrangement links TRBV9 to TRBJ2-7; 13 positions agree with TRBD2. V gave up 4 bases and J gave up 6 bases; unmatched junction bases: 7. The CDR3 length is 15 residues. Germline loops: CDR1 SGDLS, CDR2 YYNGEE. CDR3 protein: CASSPGLAGVFEQYF. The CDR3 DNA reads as TGTGCCAGCAGCCCAGGACTAGCGGGAGTATTCGAGCAGTACTTC. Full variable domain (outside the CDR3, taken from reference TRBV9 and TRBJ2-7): DSGVTQTPKHLITATGQRVTLRCSPRSGDLSVYWYQQSLDQGLQFLIQYYNGEERAKGNILERFSAQQFPDLHSELNLSSLELGDSALYFCASSPGLAGVFEQYFGPGTRLTVT.

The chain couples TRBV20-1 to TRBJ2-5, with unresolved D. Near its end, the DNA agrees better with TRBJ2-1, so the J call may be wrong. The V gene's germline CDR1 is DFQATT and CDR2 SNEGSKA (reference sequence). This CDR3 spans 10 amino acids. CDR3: CSARKDEQFF. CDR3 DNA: TGCAGTGCGCGCAAAGATGAGCAGTTCTTC.

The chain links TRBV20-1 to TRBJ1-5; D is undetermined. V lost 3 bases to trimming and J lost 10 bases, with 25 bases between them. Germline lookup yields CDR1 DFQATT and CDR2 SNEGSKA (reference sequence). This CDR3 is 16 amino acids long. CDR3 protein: CSASGWEDRPEFPQHF. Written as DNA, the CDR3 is TGCAGTGCTAGCGGCTGGGAGGACCGTCCAGAATTTCCCCAGCATTTT.

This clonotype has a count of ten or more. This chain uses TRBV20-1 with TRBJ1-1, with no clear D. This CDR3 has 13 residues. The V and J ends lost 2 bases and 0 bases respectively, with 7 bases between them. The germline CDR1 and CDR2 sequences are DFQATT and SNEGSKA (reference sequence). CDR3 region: CSARTAMNTEAFF. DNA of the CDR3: TGCAGTGCTAGAACTGCCATGAACACTGAAGCTTTCTTT.

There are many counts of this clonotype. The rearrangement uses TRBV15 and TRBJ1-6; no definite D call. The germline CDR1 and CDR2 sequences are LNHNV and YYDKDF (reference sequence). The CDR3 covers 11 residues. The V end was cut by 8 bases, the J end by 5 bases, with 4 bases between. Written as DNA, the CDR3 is TGTGCCACCGAGGATAATTCACCCCTCCACTTT. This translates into CATEDNSPLHF.

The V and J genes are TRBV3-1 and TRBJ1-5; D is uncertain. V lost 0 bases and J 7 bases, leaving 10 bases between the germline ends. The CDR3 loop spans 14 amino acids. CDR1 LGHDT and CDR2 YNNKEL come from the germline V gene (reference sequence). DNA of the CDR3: TGTGCCAGCAGCCAAGATTACACCCGGCAGCCCCAGCATTTT. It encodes CASSQDYTRQPQHF. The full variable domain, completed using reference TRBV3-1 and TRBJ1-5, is DTAVSQTPKYLVTQMGNDKSIKCEQNLGHDTMYWYKQDSKKFLKIMFSYNNKELIINETVPNRFSPKSPDKAHLNLHINSLELGDSAVYFCASSQDYTRQPQHFGDGTRLSIL.

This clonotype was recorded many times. The CDR3 protein is CATSRDLGRGTGELFF. CDR3 bases: TGTGCCACCAGCAGAGATCTCGGGAGAGGGACCGGGGAGCTGTTTTTT. This chain uses TRBV15 with TRBJ2-2, with D maybe TRBD2 (6 bases). The V end lost 0 bases, the J end lost 5 bases, and 13 bases lay between the germline ends. Germline V gene sequence: CDR1 LNHNV, CDR2 YYDKDF (reference sequence). CDR3 length: 16 amino acids.

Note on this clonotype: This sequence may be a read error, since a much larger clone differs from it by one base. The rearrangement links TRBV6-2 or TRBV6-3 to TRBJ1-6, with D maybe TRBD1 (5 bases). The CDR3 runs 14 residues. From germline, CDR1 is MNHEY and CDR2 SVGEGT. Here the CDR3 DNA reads TGTGCCAGCAGTGAACGGGGGTTGTATTCACCCCTCTACTTT. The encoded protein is CASSERGLYSPLYF.

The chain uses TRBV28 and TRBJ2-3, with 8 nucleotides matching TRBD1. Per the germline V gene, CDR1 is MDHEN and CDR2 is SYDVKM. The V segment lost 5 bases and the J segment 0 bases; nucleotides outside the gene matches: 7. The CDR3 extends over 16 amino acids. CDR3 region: CASSTTGTGSTDTQYF. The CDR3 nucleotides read TGTGCCAGCAGTACAACCGGGACAGGTAGCACAGATACGCAGTATTTT. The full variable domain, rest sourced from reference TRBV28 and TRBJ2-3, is DVKVTQSSRYLVKRTGEKVFLECVQDMDHENMFWYRQDPGLGLRLIYFSYDVKMKEKGDIPEGYSVSREKKERFSLILESASTNQTSMYLCASSTTGTGSTDTQYFGPGTRLTVL.

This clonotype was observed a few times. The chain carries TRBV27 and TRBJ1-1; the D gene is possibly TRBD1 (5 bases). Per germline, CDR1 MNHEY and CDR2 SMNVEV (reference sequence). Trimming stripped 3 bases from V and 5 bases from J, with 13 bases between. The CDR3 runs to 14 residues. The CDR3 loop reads CASSFGGGWTEAFF. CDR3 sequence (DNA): TGTGCCAGCAGTTTTGGGGGGGGGTGGACTGAAGCTTTCTTT.

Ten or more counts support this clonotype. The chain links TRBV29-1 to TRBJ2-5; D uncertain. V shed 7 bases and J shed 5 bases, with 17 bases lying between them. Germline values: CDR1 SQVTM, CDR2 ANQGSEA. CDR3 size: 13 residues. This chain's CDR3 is CSGRVPPRETQYF. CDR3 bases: TGCAGCGGCCGGGTGCCGCCCCGCGAGACCCAGTACTTC.

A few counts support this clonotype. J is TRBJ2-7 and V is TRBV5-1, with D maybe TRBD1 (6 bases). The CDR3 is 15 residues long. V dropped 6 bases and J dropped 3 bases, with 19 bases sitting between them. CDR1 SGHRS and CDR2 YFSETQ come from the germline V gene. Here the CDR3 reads CASTALSDSNYEQYF. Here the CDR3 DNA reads TGCGCCAGCACCGCGCTCTCGGACAGCAACTACGAGCAGTACTTC.

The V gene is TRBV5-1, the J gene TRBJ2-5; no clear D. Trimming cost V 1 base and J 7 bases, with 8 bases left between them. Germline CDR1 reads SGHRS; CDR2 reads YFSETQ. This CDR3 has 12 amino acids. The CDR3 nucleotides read TGCGCCAGCAGCTTGCTAGGCGGGACCCAGTACTTC. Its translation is CASSLLGGTQYF. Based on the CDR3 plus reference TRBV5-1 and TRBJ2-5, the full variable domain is KAGVTQTPRYLIKTRGQQVTLSCSPISGHRSVSWYQQTPGQGLQFLFEYFSETQRNKGNFPGRFSGRQFSNSRSEMNVSTLELGDSALYLCASSLLGGTQYFGPGTRLLVL.

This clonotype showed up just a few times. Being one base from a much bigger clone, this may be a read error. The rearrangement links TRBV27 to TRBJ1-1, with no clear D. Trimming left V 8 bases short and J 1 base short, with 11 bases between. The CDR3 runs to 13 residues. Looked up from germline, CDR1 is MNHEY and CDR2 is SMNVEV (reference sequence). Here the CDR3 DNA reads TGTGCCAGCGGGAGCCACCCGAACACTGAAGCTTTCTTT. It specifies CASGSHPNTEAFF.

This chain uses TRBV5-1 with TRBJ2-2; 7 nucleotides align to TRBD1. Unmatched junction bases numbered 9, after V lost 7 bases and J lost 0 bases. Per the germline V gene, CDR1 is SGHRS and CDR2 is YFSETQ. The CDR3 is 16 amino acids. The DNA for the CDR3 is TGCGCCAGCGGTGCCGGACAGGTCTCGAACACCGGGGAGCTGTTTTTT. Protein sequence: CASGAGQVSNTGELFF.

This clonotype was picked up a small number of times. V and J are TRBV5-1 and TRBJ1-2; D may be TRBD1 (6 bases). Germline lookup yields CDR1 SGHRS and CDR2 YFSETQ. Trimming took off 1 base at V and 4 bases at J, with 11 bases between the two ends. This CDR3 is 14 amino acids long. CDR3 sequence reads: CASSLRGAGYGYTF. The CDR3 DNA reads TGCGCCAGCAGCTTGCGGGGGGCAGGCTATGGCTACACCTTC.

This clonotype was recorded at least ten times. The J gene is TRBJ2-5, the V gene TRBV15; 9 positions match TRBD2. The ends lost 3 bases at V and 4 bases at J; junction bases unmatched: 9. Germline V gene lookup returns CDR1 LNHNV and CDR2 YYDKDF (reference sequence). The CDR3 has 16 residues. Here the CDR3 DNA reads TGTGCCACCAGCAGTATAGCGGGAGAATTTGGAGAGACCCAGTACTTC. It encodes CATSSIAGEFGETQYF.

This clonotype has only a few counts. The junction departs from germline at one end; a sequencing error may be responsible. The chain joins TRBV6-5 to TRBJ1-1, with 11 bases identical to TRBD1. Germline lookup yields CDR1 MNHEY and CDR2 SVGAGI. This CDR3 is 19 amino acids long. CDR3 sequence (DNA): TGTGCCAGCAGTTACGGTTGGACAGGGGGCGGGTGGTCGGACACTGAAGCTTCCTTT. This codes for CASSYGWTGGGWSDTEASF.

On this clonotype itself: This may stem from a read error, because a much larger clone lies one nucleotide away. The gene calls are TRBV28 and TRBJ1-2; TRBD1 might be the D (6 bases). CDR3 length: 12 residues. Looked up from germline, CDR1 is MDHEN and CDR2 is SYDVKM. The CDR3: CGAQGGSEGYTF. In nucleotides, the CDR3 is TGTGGCGCACAGGGAGGATCGGAGGGCTACACCTTC.

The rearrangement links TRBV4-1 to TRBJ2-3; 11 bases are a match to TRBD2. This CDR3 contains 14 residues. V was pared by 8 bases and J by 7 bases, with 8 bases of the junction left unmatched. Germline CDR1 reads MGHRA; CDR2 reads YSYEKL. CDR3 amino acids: CASGGTSGENTQYF. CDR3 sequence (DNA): TGCGCCAGCGGGGGGACTAGCGGAGAAAATACGCAGTATTTT.

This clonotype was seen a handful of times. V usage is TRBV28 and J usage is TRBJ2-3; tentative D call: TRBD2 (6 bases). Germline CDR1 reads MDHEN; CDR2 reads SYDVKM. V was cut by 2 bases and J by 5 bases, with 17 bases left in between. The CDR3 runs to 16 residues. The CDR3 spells CASSLVFGLREDTQYF. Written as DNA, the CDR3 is TGTGCCAGCAGTTTAGTGTTTGGACTACGCGAAGATACGCAGTATTTT.